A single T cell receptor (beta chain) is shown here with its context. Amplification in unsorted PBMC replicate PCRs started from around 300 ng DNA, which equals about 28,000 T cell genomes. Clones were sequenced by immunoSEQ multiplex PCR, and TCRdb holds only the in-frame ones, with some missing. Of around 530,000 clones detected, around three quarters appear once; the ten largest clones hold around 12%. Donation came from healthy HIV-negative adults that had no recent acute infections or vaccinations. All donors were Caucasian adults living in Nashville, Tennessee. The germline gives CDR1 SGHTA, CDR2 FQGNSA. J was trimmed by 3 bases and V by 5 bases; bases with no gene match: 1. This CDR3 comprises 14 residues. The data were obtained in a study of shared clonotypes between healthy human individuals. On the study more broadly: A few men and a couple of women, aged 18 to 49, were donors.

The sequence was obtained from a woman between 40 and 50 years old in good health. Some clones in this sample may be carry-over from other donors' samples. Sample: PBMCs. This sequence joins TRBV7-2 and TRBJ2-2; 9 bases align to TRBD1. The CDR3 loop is CASSRDRDTGELFF. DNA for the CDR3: TGTGCCAGCAGCCGGGACAGGGACACCGGGGAGCTGTTTTTT.